One sample yielded the 20 T cell receptor beta chains listed below, sequenced in a study of blood T cell repertoires in COVID-19. Assay used: immunoSEQ multiplex PCR; TCRdb lists only in-frame clones, some missing. The data contain 90,000 to 110,000 clones, 80% to 85% of them singletons. The sample consisted of peripheral blood. These receptors came from a man at least 80 years old with acute or convalescent COVID-19.

This sequence joins TRBV2 and TRBJ1-4; tentative D call: TRBD1 (5 bases). V lost 10 bases to trimming and J lost 3 bases, with 15 bases between them. The germline gives CDR1 SNHLY, CDR2 FYNNEI. The CDR3 runs 14 residues. CDR3 sequence (DNA): TGTGCCAATCGAGCGGGGGGGGCTAATGAAAAACTGTTTTTT. It encodes CANRAGGANEKLFF.

The rearrangement uses TRBV30 and TRBJ1-4; D is unresolved. Trimming stripped 4 bases from V and 2 bases from J, with 11 bases between. The CDR3 consists of 14 residues. Looked up from germline, CDR1 is GTSNPN and CDR2 is SVGIG (reference sequence). The CDR3 coding sequence is TGTGCCTGGAAATCGGGAGGCACTAATGAAAAACTGTTTTTT. This codes for CAWKSGGTNEKLFF.

V is TRBV24-1 and J is TRBJ1-3; maybe TRBD1 (6 bases). Germline V gene lookup returns CDR1 KGHDR and CDR2 SFDVKD. This CDR3 spans 19 amino acids. V was clipped by 8 bases and J by 0 bases, with 25 bases between them. The CDR3 is CATISPFRGPPLSGNTIYF. CDR3 coding DNA: TGTGCCACCATCTCCCCTTTCAGGGGTCCCCCTCTCTCTGGAAACACCATATATTTT.

The rearrangement joins TRBV4-2 to TRBJ1-1; 8 bases agree with TRBD1. This CDR3 is 17 amino acids long. Germline-derived CDR1 and CDR2 are LGHNA and YNFKEQ. J gave up 1 base and V 4 bases, and 11 bases lay outside the gene matches. DNA of the CDR3: TGTGCCAGCAGCCCGTCTTGGACAGGGATAGCGAACACTGAAGCTTTCTTT. The encoded protein is CASSPSWTGIANTEAFF.

This clone showed up just once. J is TRBJ2-2 and V is TRBV7-3; 9 nucleotides agree with TRBD1. The CDR3 runs to 16 residues. The germline V gene encodes CDR1 SGHTA and CDR2 FQGTGA. The junction had 4 bases not matched to a gene; V was cut back by 0 bases and J by 5 bases. The CDR3 spells CASSLTTGGGTGELFF. The CDR3 DNA reads TGTGCCAGCAGCTTAACGACAGGGGGAGGAACCGGGGAGCTGTTTTTT.

This rearrangement joins TRBV9 to TRBJ2-7; possible D gene TRBD2, 7 bases. The germline V gene encodes CDR1 SGDLS and CDR2 YYNGEE. V lost 7 bases and J 4 bases, leaving 12 bases between the germline ends. This CDR3 has 12 residues. This CDR3 is CASGGGGYEQYF. The CDR3 DNA is TGTGCCAGCGGGGGAGGGGGATACGAGCAGTACTTC.

This clone was seen once. The V and J genes are TRBV18 and TRBJ1-6; perhaps TRBD1 as D (6 bases). CDR1 and CDR2 from the germline V gene are KGHSH and LQKENI. The CDR3 is 17 amino acids. V was clipped by 3 bases and J by 4 bases, with 16 bases between them. This CDR3 reads CASSPINRDYYNSPLHF. CDR3 DNA sequence: TGTGCCAGCTCACCCATAAACAGGGATTATTATAATTCACCCCTCCACTTT.

This chain connects TRBV10-3 to TRBJ1-5; no reliable D call. Germline values: CDR1 ENHRY, CDR2 SYGVKD. CDR3 size: 13 residues. Trimming stripped 3 bases from V and 5 bases from J, with 8 bases between. The CDR3 coding sequence is TGTGCCATCAGTGACACAGCCGATCAGCCCCAGCATTTT. Protein product: CAISDTADQPQHF.

The V and J genes are TRBV19 and TRBJ2-7; D perhaps matches TRBD2 (5 bases). V dropped 1 base and J dropped 3 bases, with 10 bases sitting between them. CDR1 is LNHDA, CDR2 SQIVND, per germline (reference sequence). CDR3 length equals 14 residues. DNA of the CDR3: TGTGCCAGTAGTATAGGGGCACGGGACTACGAGCAGTACTTC. This gives the protein CASSIGARDYEQYF.

The chain is built from TRBV7-9 and TRBJ2-1, with D perhaps TRBD2 (6 bases). The CDR3 has 14 amino acids. V was shortened by 3 bases and J by 4 bases, with 10 bases between the two germline ends. Germline lookup yields CDR1 SEHNR and CDR2 FQNEAQ (reference sequence). CDR3 nucleotide sequence: TGTGCCAGCAGCTTTTCGACTAGTTACAATGAGCAGTTCTTC. Amino acid sequence: CASSFSTSYNEQFF.

The J gene is TRBJ2-1, the V gene TRBV5-4, with D perhaps TRBD2 (5 bases). With 6 bases removed from V and 5 bases from J, the gap between germline ends came to 18 bases. There are 15 residues in the CDR3. The germline CDR1 and CDR2 sequences are SGHNT and YYREEE (reference sequence). DNA of the CDR3: TGTGCCAGCAACACCCGCGGGCACGGAAACAATGAGCAGTTCTTC. Translated, it gives CASNTRGHGNNEQFF.

The V gene is TRBV5-6, the J gene TRBJ2-3; 7 bases map to TRBD1. Per the germline V gene, CDR1 is SGHDT and CDR2 is YYEEEE. The CDR3 spans 16 residues. Trimming cost V 1 base and J 2 bases; bases outside gene matches: 7. The CDR3, as DNA: TGTGCCAGCAGCTTGCCGGGGACAGAGTTCACAGATACGCAGTATTTT. The encoded protein is CASSLPGTEFTDTQYF.

The chain couples TRBV10-1 to TRBJ1-1; D might be TRBD1 (5 bases). Deletions cut 3 bases from V and 5 bases from J, with 10 bases between. The CDR3 loop spans 13 amino acids. Germline V gene data show CDR1 as WNHNN and CDR2 as SYGVQD (reference sequence). CDR3 in DNA: TGCGCCAGCAGTGACAGGGCGTATACTGAAGCTTTCTTT. Its translation: CASSDRAYTEAFF.

In its sample, this clone was seen once. The chain couples TRBV27 to TRBJ2-7; the D is unclear. The CDR3 is 14 residues long. The germline V gene has CDR1 MNHEY and CDR2 SMNVEV (reference sequence). Deletions cut 4 bases from V and 1 base from J, with 11 bases between. The CDR3 loop is CASSSTTPSYEQYF. CDR3 in DNA: TGTGCCAGCAGTTCAACGACACCGTCCTACGAGCAGTACTTC.

This clone was counted between two and nine times. The chain carries TRBV25-1 and TRBJ1-3, with 7 bases that match TRBD1. Unmatched junction bases numbered 10, after V lost 4 bases and J lost 7 bases. Per germline, CDR1 MGHDK and CDR2 SYGVNS. The CDR3 spans 15 residues. CDR3 nucleotides: TGTGCCAGCAGTGCTACATGGGACAGCGGGAACACCATATATTTT. Protein: CASSATWDSGNTIYF.

The genes are TRBV25-1 and TRBJ2-7; D ambiguous. Trimming cost V 1 base and J 6 bases, with 13 bases left between them. The germline V gene encodes CDR1 MGHDK and CDR2 SYGVNS. The CDR3 sequence is 14 residues long. The chain's CDR3 is CASSEFSIASEQYF. CDR3 sequence (DNA): TGTGCCAGCAGTGAATTTTCAATTGCGTCCGAGCAGTACTTC.

The J gene is TRBJ1-1, the V gene TRBV6-5; 7 bases are shared with TRBD1. The germline V gene encodes CDR1 MNHEY and CDR2 SVGAGI. Trimming took 0 bases from V and 5 from J; bases not matched to a gene: 6. The CDR3 covers 15 residues. The CDR3 region has the DNA TGTGCCAGCAGTTACTCTCGACAGGGAAGAACTGAAGCTTTCTTT. Encoded protein: CASSYSRQGRTEAFF.

The genes are TRBV5-1 and TRBJ1-4, with D unclear. The CDR3 sequence is 14 residues long. Trimming left V 0 bases short and J 4 bases short, with 7 bases between. Germline loops: CDR1 SGHRS, CDR2 YFSETQ. The CDR3 DNA sequence: TGCGCCAGCAGCTTGGGAGGAGATAATGAAAAACTGTTTTTT. This sequence encodes CASSLGGDNEKLFF.

The chain uses TRBV18 and TRBJ1-5; TRBD1 aligns across 7 bases. Germline CDR1 and CDR2: KGHSH and LQKENI. This CDR3 is 16 amino acids long. V was pared by 6 bases and J by 3 bases, with 11 bases of the junction left unmatched. Here the CDR3 reads CASSPEAGGFNQPQHF. Written as DNA, the CDR3 is TGTGCCAGCTCCCCCGAGGCAGGGGGATTCAATCAGCCCCAGCATTTT.

V usage is TRBV11-2 and J usage is TRBJ1-1; D not resolved. The CDR3 extends over 15 amino acids. The V gene's germline CDR1 is SGHAT and CDR2 FQNNGV. Trimming took off 2 bases at V and 0 bases at J, with 10 bases between the two ends. The CDR3 DNA sequence: TGTGCCAGCAGCTTACTGGGCTCCATGAACACTGAAGCTTTCTTT. It yields the protein CASSLLGSMNTEAFF.